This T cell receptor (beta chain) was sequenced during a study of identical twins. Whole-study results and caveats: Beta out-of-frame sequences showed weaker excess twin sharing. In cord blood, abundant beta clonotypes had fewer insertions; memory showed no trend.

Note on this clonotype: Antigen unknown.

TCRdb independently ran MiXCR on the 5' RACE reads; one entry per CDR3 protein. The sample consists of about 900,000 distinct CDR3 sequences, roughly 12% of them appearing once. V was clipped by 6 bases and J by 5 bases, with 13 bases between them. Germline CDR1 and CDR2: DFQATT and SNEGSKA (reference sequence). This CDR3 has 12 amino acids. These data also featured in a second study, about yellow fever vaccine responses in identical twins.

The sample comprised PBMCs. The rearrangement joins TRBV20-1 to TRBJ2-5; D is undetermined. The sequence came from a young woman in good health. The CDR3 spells CSAPLQGETQYF. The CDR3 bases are TGCAGTGCGCCCCTCCAAGGCGAGACCCAGTACTTC.